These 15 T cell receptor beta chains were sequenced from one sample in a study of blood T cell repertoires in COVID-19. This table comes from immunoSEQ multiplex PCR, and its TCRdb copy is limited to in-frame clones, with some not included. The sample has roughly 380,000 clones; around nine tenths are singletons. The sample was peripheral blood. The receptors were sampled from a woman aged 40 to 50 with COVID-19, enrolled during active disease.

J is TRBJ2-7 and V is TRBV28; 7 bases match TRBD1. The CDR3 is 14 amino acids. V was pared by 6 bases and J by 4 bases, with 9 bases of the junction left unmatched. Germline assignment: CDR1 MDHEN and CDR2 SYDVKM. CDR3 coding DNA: TGTGCCAGCAGGACGGGGACAGCCCGTTACGAGCAGTACTTC. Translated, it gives CASRTGTARYEQYF.

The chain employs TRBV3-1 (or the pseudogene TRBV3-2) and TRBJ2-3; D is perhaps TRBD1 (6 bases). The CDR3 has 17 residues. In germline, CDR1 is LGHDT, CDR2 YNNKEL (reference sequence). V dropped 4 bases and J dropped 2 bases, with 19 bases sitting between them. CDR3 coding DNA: TGTGCCAGCAGCCTCATCCCACAGGGTTATCTCACAGATACGCAGTATTTT. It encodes CASSLIPQGYLTDTQYF.

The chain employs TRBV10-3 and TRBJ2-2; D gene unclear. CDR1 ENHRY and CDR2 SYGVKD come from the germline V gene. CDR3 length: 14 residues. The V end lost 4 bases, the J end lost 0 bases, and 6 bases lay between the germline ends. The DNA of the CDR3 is TGTGCCATCAGTGGCGGAGCGAACACCGGGGAGCTGTTTTTT. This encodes CAISGGANTGELFF.

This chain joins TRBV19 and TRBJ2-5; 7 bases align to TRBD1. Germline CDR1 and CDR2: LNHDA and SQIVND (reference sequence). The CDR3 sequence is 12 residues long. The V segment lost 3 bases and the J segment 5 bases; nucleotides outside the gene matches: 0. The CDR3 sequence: CASSIRGETQYF. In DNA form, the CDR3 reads TGTGCCAGTAGTATCAGGGGGGAGACCCAGTACTTC.

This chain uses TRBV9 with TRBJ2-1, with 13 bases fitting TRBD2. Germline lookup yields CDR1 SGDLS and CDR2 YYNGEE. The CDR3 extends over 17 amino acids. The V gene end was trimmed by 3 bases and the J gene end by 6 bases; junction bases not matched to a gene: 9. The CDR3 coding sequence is TGTGCCAGCAGCGCCGGGCCCACTAGCGGGAGGGCCAATGAGCAGTTCTTC. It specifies CASSAGPTSGRANEQFF.

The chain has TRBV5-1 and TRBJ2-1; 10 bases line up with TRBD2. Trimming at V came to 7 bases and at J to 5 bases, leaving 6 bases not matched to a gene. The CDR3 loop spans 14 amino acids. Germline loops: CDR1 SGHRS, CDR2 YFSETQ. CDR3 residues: CASGLLAGNNEQFF. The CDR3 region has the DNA TGCGCCAGCGGTCTACTAGCGGGAAACAATGAGCAGTTCTTC.

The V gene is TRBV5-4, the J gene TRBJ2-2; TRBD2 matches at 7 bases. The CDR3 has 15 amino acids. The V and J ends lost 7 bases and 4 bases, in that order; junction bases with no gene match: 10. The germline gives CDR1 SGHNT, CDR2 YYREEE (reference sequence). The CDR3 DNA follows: TGTGCCAGCTGGAGGGGAGGGATGGGCACCGGGGAGCTGTTTTTT. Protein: CASWRGGMGTGELFF. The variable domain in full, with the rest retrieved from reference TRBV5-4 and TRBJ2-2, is ETGVTQSPTHLIKTRGQQVTLRCSSQSGHNTVSWYQQALGQGPQFIFQYYREEENGRGNFPPRFSGLQFPNYSSELNVNALELDDSALYLCASWRGGMGTGELFFGEGSRLTVL.

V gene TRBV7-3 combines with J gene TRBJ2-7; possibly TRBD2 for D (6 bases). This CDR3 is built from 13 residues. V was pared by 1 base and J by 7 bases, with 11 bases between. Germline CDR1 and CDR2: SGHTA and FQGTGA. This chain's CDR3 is CASSLNGGREQYF. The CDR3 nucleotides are TGTGCCAGCAGCTTAAACGGAGGGAGGGAGCAGTACTTC.

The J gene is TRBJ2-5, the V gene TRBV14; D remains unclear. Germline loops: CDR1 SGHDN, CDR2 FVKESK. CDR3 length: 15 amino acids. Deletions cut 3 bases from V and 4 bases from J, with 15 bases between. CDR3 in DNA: TGTGCCAGCAGCCAGACGACCGACCTAGTAGAGACCCAGTACTTC. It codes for CASSQTTDLVETQYF.

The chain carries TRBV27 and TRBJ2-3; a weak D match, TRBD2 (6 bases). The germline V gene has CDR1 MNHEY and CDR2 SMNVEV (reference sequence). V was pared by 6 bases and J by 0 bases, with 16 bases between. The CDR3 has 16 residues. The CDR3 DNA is TGTGCCAGCAGAACGACTAGACCGATTAGCACAGATACGCAGTATTTT. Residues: CASRTTRPISTDTQYF.

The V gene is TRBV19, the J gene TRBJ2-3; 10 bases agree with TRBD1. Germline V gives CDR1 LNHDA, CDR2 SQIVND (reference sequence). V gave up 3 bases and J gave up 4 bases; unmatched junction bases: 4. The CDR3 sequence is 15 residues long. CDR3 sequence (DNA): TGTGCCAGTAGTATTAGCGGGACAGGGGCAGATACGCAGTATTTT. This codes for CASSISGTGADTQYF.

The CDR3 here is CASSLTGNYNSPLHF. The CDR3 region has the DNA TGTGCCAGCAGTCTGACAGGGAATTATAATTCACCCCTCCACTTT. The chain employs TRBV28 and TRBJ1-6; 7 nucleotides match TRBD1. The J segment lost 4 bases and the V segment lost 5 bases, leaving 5 bases of the junction unmatched. Germline V CDR1 and CDR2: MDHEN, SYDVKM. This CDR3 has 15 residues.

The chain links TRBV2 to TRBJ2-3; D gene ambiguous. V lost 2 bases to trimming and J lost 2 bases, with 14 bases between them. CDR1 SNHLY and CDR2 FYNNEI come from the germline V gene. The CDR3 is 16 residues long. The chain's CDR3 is CASSESPKLSTDTQYF. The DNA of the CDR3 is TGTGCCAGCAGTGAAAGCCCTAAGCTGTCCACAGATACGCAGTATTTT.

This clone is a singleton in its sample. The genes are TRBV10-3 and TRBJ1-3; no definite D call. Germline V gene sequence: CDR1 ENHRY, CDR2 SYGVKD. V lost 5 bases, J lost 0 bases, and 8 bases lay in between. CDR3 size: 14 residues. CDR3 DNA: TGTGCCATCAGTCCAATCGGCTCTGGAAACACCATATATTTT. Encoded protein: CAISPIGSGNTIYF.

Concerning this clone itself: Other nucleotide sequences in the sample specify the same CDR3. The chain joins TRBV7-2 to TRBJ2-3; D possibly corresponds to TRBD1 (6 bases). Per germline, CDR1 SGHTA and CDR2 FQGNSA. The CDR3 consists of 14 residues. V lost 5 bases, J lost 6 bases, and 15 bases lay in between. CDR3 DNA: TGTGCCAGCAGCCTACAGGGTGGACCGGATACGCAGTATTTT. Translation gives CASSLQGGPDTQYF.